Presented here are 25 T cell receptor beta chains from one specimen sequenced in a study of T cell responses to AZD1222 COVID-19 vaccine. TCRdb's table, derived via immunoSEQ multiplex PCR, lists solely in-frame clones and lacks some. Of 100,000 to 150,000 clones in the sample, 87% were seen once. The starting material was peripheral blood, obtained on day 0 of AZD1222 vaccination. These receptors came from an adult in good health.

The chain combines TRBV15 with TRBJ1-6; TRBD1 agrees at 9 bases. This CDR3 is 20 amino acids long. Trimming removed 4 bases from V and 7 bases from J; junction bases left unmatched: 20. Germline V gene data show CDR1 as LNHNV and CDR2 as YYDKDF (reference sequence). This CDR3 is CATSTTTPRTGTGLNSPLHF. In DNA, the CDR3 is TGTGCCACCAGCACCACGACACCCCGAACCGGGACAGGGCTCAATTCACCCCTCCACTTT.

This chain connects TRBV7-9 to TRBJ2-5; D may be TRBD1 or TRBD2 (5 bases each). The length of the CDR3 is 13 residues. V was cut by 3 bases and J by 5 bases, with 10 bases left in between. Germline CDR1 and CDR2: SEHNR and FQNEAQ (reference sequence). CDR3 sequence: CASSFGAGETQYF. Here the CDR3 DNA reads TGTGCCAGCAGCTTCGGGGCCGGGGAGACCCAGTACTTC.

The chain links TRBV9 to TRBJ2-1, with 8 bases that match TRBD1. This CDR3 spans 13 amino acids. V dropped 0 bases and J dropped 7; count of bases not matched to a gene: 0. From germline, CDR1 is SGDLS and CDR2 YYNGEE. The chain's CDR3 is CASSVGQGNEQFF. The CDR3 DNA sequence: TGTGCCAGCAGCGTAGGACAGGGGAATGAGCAGTTCTTC. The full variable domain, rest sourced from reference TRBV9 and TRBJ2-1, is DSGVTQTPKHLITATGQRVTLRCSPRSGDLSVYWYQQSLDQGLQFLIQYYNGEERAKGNILERFSAQQFPDLHSELNLSSLELGDSALYFCASSVGQGNEQFFGPGTRLTVL.

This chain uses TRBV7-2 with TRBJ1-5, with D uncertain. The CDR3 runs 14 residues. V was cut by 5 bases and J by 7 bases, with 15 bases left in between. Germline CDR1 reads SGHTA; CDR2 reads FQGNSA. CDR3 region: CASSADPTYQPQHF. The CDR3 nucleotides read TGTGCCAGCAGCGCGGACCCTACGTACCAGCCCCAGCATTTT.

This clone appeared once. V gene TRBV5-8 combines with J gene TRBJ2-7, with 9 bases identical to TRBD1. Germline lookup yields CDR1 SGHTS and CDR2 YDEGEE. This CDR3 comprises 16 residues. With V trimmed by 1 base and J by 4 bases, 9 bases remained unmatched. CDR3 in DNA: TGTGCCAGCAGCTTGCTCGGGACAGGGAAACGGTACGAGCAGTACTTC. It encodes CASSLLGTGKRYEQYF.

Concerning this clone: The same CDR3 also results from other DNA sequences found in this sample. The chain's CDR3 is CASSLTANTEAFF. The CDR3 DNA reads TGTGCCAGCAGTTTGACGGCGAACACTGAAGCTTTCTTT. This rearrangement joins TRBV12-3 or TRBV12-4 to TRBJ1-1; D gene ambiguous. Trimming pared 3 bases from V and 1 base from J, leaving 6 bases between. The CDR3 has 13 amino acids.

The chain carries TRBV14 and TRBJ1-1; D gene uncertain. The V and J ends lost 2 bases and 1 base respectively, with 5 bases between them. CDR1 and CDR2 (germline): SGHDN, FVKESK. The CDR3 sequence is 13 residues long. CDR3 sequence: CASSQSGNTEAFF. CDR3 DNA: TGTGCCAGCAGCCAATCAGGGAACACTGAAGCTTTCTTT.

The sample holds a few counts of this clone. CDR3 loop: CASTSGTSGSYSYNEQFF. CDR3 nucleotide sequence: TGCGCCAGCACCTCGGGGACTAGCGGGTCCTACTCCTACAATGAGCAGTTCTTC. This chain connects TRBV5-1 to TRBJ2-1; 12 positions match TRBD2. The CDR3 spans 18 residues. V gave up 6 bases and J gave up 0 bases; unmatched junction bases: 10. Per germline, CDR1 SGHRS and CDR2 YFSETQ.

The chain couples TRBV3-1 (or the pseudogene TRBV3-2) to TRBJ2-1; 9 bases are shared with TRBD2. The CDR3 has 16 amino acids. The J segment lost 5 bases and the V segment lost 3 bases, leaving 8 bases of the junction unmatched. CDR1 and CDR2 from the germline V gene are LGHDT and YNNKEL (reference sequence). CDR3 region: CASSHFLAGSDNEQFF. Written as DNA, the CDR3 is TGTGCCAGCAGCCATTTCCTAGCGGGGAGCGACAATGAGCAGTTCTTC.

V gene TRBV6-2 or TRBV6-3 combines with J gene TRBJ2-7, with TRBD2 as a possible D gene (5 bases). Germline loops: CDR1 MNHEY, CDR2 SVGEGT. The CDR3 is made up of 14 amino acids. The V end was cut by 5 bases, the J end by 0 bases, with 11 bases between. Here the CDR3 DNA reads TGTGCCAGCAGTCCCGAGGGAGTCTCCTACGAGCAGTACTTC. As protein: CASSPEGVSYEQYF.

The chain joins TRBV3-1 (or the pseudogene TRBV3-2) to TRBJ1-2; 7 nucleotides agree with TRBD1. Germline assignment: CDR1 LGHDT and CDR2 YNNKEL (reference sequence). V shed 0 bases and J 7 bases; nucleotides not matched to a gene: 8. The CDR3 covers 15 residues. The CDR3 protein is CASSQDPQGTVGYTF. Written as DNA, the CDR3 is TGTGCCAGCAGCCAAGACCCACAGGGGACAGTTGGCTACACCTTC.

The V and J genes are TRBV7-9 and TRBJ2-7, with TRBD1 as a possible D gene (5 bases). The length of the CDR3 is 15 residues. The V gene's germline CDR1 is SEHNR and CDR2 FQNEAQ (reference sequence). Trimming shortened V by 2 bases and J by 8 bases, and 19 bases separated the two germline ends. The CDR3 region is CASSLKEPGQGKQYF. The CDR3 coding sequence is TGTGCCAGCAGCTTAAAGGAACCTGGGCAGGGCAAGCAGTACTTC.

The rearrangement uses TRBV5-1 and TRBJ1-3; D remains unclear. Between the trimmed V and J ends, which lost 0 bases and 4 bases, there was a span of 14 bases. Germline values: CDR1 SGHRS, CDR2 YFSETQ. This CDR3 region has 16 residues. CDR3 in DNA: TGCGCCAGCAGCTTGGCCGTAATCGCATCGGGAAACACCATATATTTT. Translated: CASSLAVIASGNTIYF. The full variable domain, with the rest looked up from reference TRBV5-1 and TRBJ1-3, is KAGVTQTPRYLIKTRGQQVTLSCSPISGHRSVSWYQQTPGQGLQFLFEYFSETQRNKGNFPGRFSGRQFSNSRSEMNVSTLELGDSALYLCASSLAVIASGNTIYFGEGSWLTVV.

The CDR3: CSATDTLDGYTF. The CDR3, as DNA: TGCAGCGCTACTGACACTTTGGATGGCTACACCTTC. The chain couples TRBV29-1 to TRBJ1-2; D call uncertain. CDR1 and CDR2 from the germline V gene are SQVTM and ANQGSEA. The CDR3 length is 12 residues. The germline V and J ends were trimmed by 7 bases and 6 bases, with 15 bases remaining between them. The whole variable domain, filled in from reference TRBV29-1 and TRBJ1-2, reads SAVISQKPSRDICQRGTSLTIQCQVDSQVTMMFWYRQQPGQSLTLIATANQGSEATYESGFVIDKFPISRPNLTFSTLTVSNMSPEDSSIYLCSATDTLDGYTFGSGTRLTVV.

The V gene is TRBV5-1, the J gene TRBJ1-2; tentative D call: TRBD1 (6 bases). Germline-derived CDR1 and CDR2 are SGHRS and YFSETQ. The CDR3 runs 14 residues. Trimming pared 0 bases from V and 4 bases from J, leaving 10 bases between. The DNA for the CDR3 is TGCGCCAGCAGCTTGGAGGGGGAGAGCTATGGCTACACCTTC. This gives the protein CASSLEGESYGYTF. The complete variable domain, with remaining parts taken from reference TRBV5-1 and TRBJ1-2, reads KAGVTQTPRYLIKTRGQQVTLSCSPISGHRSVSWYQQTPGQGLQFLFEYFSETQRNKGNFPGRFSGRQFSNSRSEMNVSTLELGDSALYLCASSLEGESYGYTFGSGTRLTVV.

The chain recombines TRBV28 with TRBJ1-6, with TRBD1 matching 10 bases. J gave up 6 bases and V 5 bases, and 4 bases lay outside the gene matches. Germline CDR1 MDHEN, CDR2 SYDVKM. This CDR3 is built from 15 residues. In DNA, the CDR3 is TGTGCCAGCAGTGGGACAGGGGCTTCTAATTCACCCCTCCACTTT. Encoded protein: CASSGTGASNSPLHF.

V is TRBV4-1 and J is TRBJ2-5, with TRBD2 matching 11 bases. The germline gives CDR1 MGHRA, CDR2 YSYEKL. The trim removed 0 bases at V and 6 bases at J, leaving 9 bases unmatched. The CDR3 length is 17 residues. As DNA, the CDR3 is TGCGCCAGCAGCCAAGACGTTAGCGGGGGGGCCAGGAAGACCCAGTACTTC. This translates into CASSQDVSGGARKTQYF.

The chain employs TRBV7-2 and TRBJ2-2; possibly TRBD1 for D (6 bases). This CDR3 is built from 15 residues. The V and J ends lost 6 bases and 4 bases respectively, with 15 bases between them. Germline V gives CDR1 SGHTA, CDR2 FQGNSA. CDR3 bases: TGTGCCAGCAGATTTGGGGGCGTTAGCACCGGGGAGCTGTTTTTT. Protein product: CASRFGGVSTGELFF.

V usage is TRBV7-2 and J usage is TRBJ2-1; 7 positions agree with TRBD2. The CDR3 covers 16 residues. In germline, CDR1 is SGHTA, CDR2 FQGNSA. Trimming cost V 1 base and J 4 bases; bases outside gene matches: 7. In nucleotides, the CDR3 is TGTGCCAGCAGCTTAGGGGGCGGGAGCCTTTACAATGAGCAGTTCTTC. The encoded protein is CASSLGGGSLYNEQFF.

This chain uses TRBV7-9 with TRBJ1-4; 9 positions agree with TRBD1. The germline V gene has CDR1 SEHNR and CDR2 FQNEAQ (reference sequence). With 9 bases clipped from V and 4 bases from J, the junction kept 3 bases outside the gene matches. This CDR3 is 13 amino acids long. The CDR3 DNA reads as TGTGCCAGTCGACAGGGGGGTAATGAAAAACTGTTTTTT. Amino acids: CASRQGGNEKLFF.

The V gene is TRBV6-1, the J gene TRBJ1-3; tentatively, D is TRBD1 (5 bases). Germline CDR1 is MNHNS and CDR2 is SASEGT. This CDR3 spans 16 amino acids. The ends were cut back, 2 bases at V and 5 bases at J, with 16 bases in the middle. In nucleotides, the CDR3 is TGTGCCAGCAGTGAATTATGGGGGGTGAATAGAAACACCATATATTTT. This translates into CASSELWGVNRNTIYF.

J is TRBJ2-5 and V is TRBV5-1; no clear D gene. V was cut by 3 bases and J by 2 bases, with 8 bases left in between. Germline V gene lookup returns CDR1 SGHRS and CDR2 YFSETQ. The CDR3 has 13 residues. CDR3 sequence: CASSSDGQETQYF. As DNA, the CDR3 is TGCGCCAGCAGCTCCGACGGACAAGAGACCCAGTACTTC.

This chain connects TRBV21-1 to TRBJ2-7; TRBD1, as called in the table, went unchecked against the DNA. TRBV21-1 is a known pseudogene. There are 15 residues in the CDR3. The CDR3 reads CASSKDRESSYEQYF. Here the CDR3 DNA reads TGTGCCAGCAGCAAAGACAGGGAGAGCTCCTACGAGCAGTACTTC.

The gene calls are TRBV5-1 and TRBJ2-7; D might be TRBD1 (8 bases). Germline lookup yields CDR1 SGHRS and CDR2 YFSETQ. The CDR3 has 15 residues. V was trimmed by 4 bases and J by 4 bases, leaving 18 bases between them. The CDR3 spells CASSPQQGGLYEQYF. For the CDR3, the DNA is TGCGCCAGCAGCCCACAACAGGGGGGGTTATACGAGCAGTACTTC.

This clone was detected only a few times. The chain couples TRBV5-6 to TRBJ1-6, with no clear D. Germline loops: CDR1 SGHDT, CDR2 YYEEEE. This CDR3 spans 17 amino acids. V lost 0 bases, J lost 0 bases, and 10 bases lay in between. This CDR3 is CASSLGPMSSYNSPLHF. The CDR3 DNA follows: TGTGCCAGCAGCTTGGGACCGATGAGCTCCTATAATTCACCCCTCCACTTT.